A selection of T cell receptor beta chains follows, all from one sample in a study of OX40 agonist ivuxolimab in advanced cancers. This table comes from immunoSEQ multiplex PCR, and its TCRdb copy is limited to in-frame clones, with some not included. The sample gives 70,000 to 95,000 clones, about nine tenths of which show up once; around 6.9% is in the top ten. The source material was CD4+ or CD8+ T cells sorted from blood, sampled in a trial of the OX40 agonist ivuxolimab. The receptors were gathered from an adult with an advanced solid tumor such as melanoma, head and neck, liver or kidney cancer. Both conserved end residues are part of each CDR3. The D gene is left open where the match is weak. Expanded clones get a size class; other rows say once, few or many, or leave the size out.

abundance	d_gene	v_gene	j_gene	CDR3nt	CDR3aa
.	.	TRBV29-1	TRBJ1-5	TGCAACCCAGGACGGGAGTATAGCAATCAGCCCCAGCATTTT	CNPGREYSNQPQHF
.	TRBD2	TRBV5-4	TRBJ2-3	TGTGCCAGCAGCTTTACAGCGGGAGTAGGAGATACGCAGTATTTT	CASSFTAGVGDTQYF
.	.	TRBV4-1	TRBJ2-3	TGCGCCAGCAGCCCCGACCCGGGTGGTACAGATACGCAGTATTTT	CASSPDPGGTDTQYF
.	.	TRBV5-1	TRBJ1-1	TGCGCCAGCAGCACCTGGGGGGACACTGAAGCTTTCTTT	CASSTWGDTEAFF
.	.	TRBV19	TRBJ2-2	TGTGCCAGTAGCAACCAGGGCTTAGGGGAGCTGTTTTTT	CASSNQGLGELFF
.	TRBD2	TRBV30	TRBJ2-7	TGTGCCTGGGGGGCCAGCGGGAGATCCGAGCAGTACTTC	CAWGASGRSEQYF
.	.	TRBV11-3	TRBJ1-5	TGTGCCATCAGACCTTCCCGGGGGGGCAATCAGCCCCAGCATTTT	CAIRPSRGGNQPQHF
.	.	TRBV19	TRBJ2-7	TGTGCCAGTAGTATGGCCACCCCCGACGAGCAGTACTTC	CASSMATPDEQYF
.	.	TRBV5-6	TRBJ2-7	TGTGCCAGCAGCTTGCGTTCGGTTTCCACTTACGAGCAGTACTTC	CASSLRSVSTYEQYF
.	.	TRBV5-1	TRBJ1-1	TGCGCCAGCAGCTTCTTCCGGGACATGGCTGAAGCTTTCTTT	CASSFFRDMAEAFF
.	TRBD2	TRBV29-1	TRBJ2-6	TGCAGCGTTGGAGGCGGGAGGCACTCTGGGGCCAACGTCCTGACTTTC	CSVGGGRHSGANVLTF
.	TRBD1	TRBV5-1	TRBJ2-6	TGCGCCAGCAGCTTACCCAAAACAGGGGAAGGGGCCAACGTCCTGACTTTC	CASSLPKTGEGANVLTF
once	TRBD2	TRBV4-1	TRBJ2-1	TGCGCCAGCAGCCAAGCAGTACAGACTAGCGGCCACAATGAGCAGTTCTTC	CASSQAVQTSGHNEQFF
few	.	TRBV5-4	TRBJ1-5	TGTGCCAGCAGCTTCGGCGGTACACAGCCCCAGCATTTT	CASSFGGTQPQHF
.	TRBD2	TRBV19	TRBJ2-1	TGTGCCAGTAAAAAGCGGGAGGCAAGCTCCTACAATGAGCAGTTCTTC	CASKKREASSYNEQFF
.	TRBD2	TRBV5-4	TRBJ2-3	TGTGCCAGCAGCCCCGGGGGACTAGCGGGAGGCACAGATACGCAGTATTTT	CASSPGGLAGGTDTQYF
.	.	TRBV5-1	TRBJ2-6	TGCGCCAGCAGCTTGGAAGGGTCTGGGGCCAACGTCCTGACTTTC	CASSLEGSGANVLTF
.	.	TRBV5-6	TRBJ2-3	TGTGCCAGCAGCTTCGGGACGCCGACAGATACGCAGTATTTT	CASSFGTPTDTQYF
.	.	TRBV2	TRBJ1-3	TGTGCCAGCAGTGCAATGTACACCATATATTTT	CASSAMYTIYF
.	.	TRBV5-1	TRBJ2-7	TGCGCCAGCAGCTTGACGGTTAGTGACGAGCAGTACTTC	CASSLTVSDEQYF
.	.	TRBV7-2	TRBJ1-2	TGTGCCAGCAGCCCCCCCAGCTTAGGGCACTATGGCTACACCTTC	CASSPPSLGHYGYTF
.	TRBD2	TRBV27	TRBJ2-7	TGTGCCAGCAGGACGGGGCTAGCGGGCTACGAGCAGTACTTC	CASRTGLAGYEQYF
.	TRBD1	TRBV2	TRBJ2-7	TGTGCCAGCAGTAGTAGGACAGGGAACTACGAGCAGTACTTC	CASSSRTGNYEQYF
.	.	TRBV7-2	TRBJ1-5	TGTGCCAGCAGCTTAAGGCCCGTCAATCAGCCCCAGCATTTT	CASSLRPVNQPQHF
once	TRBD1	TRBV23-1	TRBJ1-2	TGCGCCAGCAGTCAAAACAGGGGAGTGGGGGGGGATGGCTACACCTTC	CASSQNRGVGGDGYTF
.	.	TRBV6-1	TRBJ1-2	TGTGCCATCAGACCGGGACTGAACTATGGCTACACCTTC	CAIRPGLNYGYTF
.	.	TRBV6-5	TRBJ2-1	TGTGCCAGCAGTTACACCGGGGAGCAGTTCTTC	CASSYTGEQFF
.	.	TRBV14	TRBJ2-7	TGTGCCAGCAGCCAAGGGCGGGGACACCTTGCCTACGAGCAGTACTTC	CASSQGRGHLAYEQYF
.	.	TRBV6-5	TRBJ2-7	TGTGCCAGCGCCAGACGGGGTCCCCGCTACGAGCAGTACTTC	CASARRGPRYEQYF
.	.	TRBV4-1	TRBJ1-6	TGCGCCAGCAGCCAAGGGCAGGGGAGCTCCTATAATTCACCCCTCCACTTT	CASSQGQGSSYNSPLHF
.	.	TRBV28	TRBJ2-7	TGTGCCAGCCAAACCCCCCAGGGGATCTCCTACGAGCAGTACTTC	CASQTPQGISYEQYF
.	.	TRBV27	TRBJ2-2	TGTGCCAGCAGTTTATTCGGGAGTAGCACCGGGGAGCTGTTTTTT	CASSLFGSSTGELFF